This T cell receptor beta chain was retrieved from a study of blood T cell repertoires in COVID-19. Study in general: COVID-19 samples collected from the United States, Italy and Spain covered acute and convalescent phases.

For recovered donors of Cohort 3, there were two negative PCRs, clearance, or symptom resolution. Germline CDR1 and CDR2: SGHAT and FQNNGV. The CDR3 contains 12 residues. V lost 5 bases and J 2 bases, leaving 7 bases between the germline ends. Here immunoSEQ multiplex PCR was the method, and the copy in TCRdb shows in-frame clones only, minus some. This table has some 350,000 clones, about 90% appearing once. The gene calls are TRBV11-2 and TRBJ2-7, with unresolved D. The sequencing sample was made of PBMCs or T cells enriched from blood (not recorded which). This receptor was identified in a woman in her thirties who had recovered from COVID-19. The chain's CDR3 is CASSPYPYEQYF. CDR3 in DNA: TGTGCCAGCAGCCCCTACCCCTACGAGCAGTACTTC.